Listed here are 2 T cell receptor beta chains from one sample, sequenced in a study of T-cell reconstitution after alpha-beta-depleted transplantation in children. Molecular barcoding with unique molecular identifiers was used for the TCRbeta library. Via MiXCR, TCRdb re-called the PCR reads, giving one row per CDR3 protein. Found here are 600,000 to 700,000 distinct CDR3 sequences, roughly 17% of them singletons; the top ten hold approximately 1.1%. The sample here was PBMCs from the stem cell graft donor, taken from the stem cell graft. These receptors were taken from a human donor who donated a stem cell graft to a child with acute myeloid leukemia.

This clonotype was seen many times. The DNA for the CDR3 is TGCAGTGCTAGGTCACTAGCGGGGGGGCTAGATACGCAGTATTTT. Translation: CSARSLAGGLDTQYF. The J gene is TRBJ2-3, the V gene TRBV20-1; 13 nucleotides align to TRBD2. The CDR3 totals 15 residues. Unmatched junction bases numbered 5, after V lost 3 bases and J lost 5 bases. The germline gives CDR1 DFQATT, CDR2 SNEGSKA (reference sequence).

This clonotype was seen a handful of times. The V gene is TRBV6-5, the J gene TRBJ2-4; the D gene is possibly TRBD1 (5 bases). The CDR3 is 14 residues long. With 4 bases removed from V and 0 bases from J, the gap between germline ends came to 7 bases. From germline, CDR1 is MNHEY and CDR2 SVGAGI. This CDR3 is CASSLTVAKNIQYF. CDR3 in DNA: TGTGCCAGCAGTTTGACAGTAGCCAAAAACATTCAGTACTTC.